What follows are 11 T cell receptor beta chains derived from one specimen sequenced in a study of regulatory T cells in long-lasting Graves disease. Researchers made TCR beta libraries by using iRepertoire HTBI primers and running Arm-PCR on CDR3 regions. One entry per CDR3 protein results from TCRdb running MiXCR on the multiplex PCR reads. This sample has about 530,000 distinct CDR3 sequences; around 15% occur once, and the top ten carry 25%. Time point: newly diagnosed GD, antithyroid drugs for less than 3 months. The TCR library was made from RNA that had been extracted from PBMCs in TRIzol. This sample was also put to use in a study of T cells in Graves' hyperthyroidism and ophthalmopathy.

The sample in question was peripheral blood mononuclear cells (PBMCs), obtained at new diagnosis, from a patient treated with antithyroid drugs. Receptor source: a woman aged 35-60 years with Graves disease.

This clonotype was detected ten times or more. The rearrangement joins TRBV3-1 to TRBJ1-2; D uncertain. Trimming removed 0 bases at V and 8 bases at J, with 10 bases between. Germline V gives CDR1 LGHDT, CDR2 YNNKEL (reference sequence). The length of the CDR3 is 13 residues. The CDR3 sequence is CASSQDLLAGYTF. The CDR3 DNA sequence: TGTGCCAGCAGCCAAGATCTCCTGGCGGGCTACACCTTC.

This clonotype was counted at least ten times. The rearrangement joins TRBV12-3 or TRBV12-4 to TRBJ1-2, with D uncertain. This CDR3 contains 14 residues. The germline V and J ends were trimmed by 3 bases and 8 bases, with 16 bases remaining between them. The CDR3 DNA reads TGTGCCAGCAGTTTGGACCGGTTGAGGTTCGGCTACACCTTC. Protein: CASSLDRLRFGYTF.

In the case of this clonotype: This CDR3 is missing its conserved last phenylalanine or tryptophan, likely due to a read error. The DNA is omitted, as the CDR3 cannot be located on it reliably, and the CDR3 follows TCRdb's listing. This chain links TRBV6-1 with TRBJ1-2; the DNA was not used to check the table's D call, TRBD1. The CDR3 adds up to 14 amino acids, both ends counted. Per germline, CDR1 MNHNS and CDR2 SASEGT. The CDR3 is CASRGTRTVGGGGG.

There are many counts of this clonotype. This chain links TRBV11-1 with TRBJ2-7; D remains unclear. This CDR3 has 12 amino acids. Germline CDR1 SGHAT, CDR2 FQDESV (reference sequence). The V gene lost 5 bases and the J gene lost 7 bases, with 12 bases spanning the gap. DNA of the CDR3: TGTGCCAGCAGCGTTGGCGGAAGGGAGCAGTACTTC. Encoded protein: CASSVGGREQYF.

This clonotype was recorded many times. This rearrangement joins TRBV12-3 or TRBV12-4 to TRBJ2-1; D is ambiguous. V was pared by 6 bases and J by 0 bases, with 12 bases between. The CDR3 length is 15 residues. The CDR3 loop reads CASSSDGSSYNEQFF. The CDR3, as DNA: TGTGCCAGCAGCTCCGACGGAAGCTCCTACAATGAGCAGTTCTTC.

This clonotype was counted ten times or more. The gene calls are TRBV3-1 and TRBJ2-5; possibly TRBD1 for D (6 bases). The V and J ends lost 0 bases and 0 bases respectively, with 20 bases between them. Germline assignment: CDR1 LGHDT and CDR2 YNNKEL (reference sequence). This CDR3 is built from 19 residues. For the CDR3, the DNA is TGTGCCAGCAGCCAAGATGGGGGCAAGGAAGCGACGTACCAAGAGACCCAGTACTTC. It yields the protein CASSQDGGKEATYQETQYF.

V and J are TRBV18 and TRBJ2-3, with D perhaps being TRBD1 or TRBD2 (5 bases each). CDR1 is KGHSH and CDR2 is LQKENI in the germline V gene. Trimming shortened V by 1 base and J by 2 bases, and 13 bases separated the two germline ends. This CDR3 comprises 16 residues. CDR3 nucleotides: TGTGCCAGCTCACCACGAGGGGTACTTACCACAGATACGCAGTATTTT. The encoded protein is CASSPRGVLTTDTQYF.

This clonotype was observed a few times. An end of the junction differs from the germline gene, which may be a read error. The V call is TRBV6-1, the J call TRBJ2-7; D perhaps matches TRBD2 (6 bases). Germline-derived CDR1 and CDR2 are MNHNS and SASEGT. CDR3 size: 11 residues. DNA for the CDR3: TGTGCCAGCAGTGCAGCGGGTAGTCGGAGCTTC. The encoded protein is CASSAAGSRSF.

This clonotype was observed many times. V is TRBV30 and J is TRBJ1-5; 10 nucleotides line up with TRBD1. The CDR3 has 15 residues. Germline V gene lookup returns CDR1 GTSNPN and CDR2 SVGIG (reference sequence). V shed 1 base, J shed 5 bases, and the junction held 5 bases outside the gene matches. The CDR3 DNA is TGTGCCTGGAGTGGCGGACAGGGGGTTTATCAGCCCCAGCATTTT. It is translated as CAWSGGQGVYQPQHF.

The CDR3 DNA sequence: TGTGCCAGCTTCCTAGGTGGGGGGCGCAATGAGCAGTTCTTC. Translated: CASFLGGGRNEQFF. The chain has TRBV18 and TRBJ2-1; D possibly uses TRBD1 or TRBD2 (6 bases each). The V gene lost 7 bases and the J gene lost 6 bases, with 16 bases spanning the gap. CDR3 size: 14 residues. CDR1 and CDR2 (germline): KGHSH, LQKENI.

At least ten counts were recorded for this clonotype. The chain carries TRBV6-2 or TRBV6-3 and TRBJ2-1; 9 nucleotides align to TRBD1. The V gene end was trimmed by 0 bases and the J gene end by 7 bases; junction bases not matched to a gene: 10. CDR3 length: 17 residues. CDR1 and CDR2 (germline): MNHEY, SVGEGT. The CDR3 DNA follows: TGTGCCAGCAGTTACTCGTCCGCCGGGACAGGGATAAATGAGCAGTTCTTC. This encodes CASSYSSAGTGINEQFF.